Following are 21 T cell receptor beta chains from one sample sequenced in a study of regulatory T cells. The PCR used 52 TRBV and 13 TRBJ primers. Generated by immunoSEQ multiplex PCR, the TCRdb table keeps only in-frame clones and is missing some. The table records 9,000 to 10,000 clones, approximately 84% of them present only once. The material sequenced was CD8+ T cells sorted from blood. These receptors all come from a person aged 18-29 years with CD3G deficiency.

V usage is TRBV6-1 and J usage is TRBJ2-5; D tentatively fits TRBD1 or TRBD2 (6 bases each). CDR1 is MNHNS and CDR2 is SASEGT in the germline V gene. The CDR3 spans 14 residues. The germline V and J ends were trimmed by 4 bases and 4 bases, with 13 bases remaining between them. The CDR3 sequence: CASSVWGARETQYF. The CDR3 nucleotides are TGTGCCAGCAGTGTGTGGGGGGCACGAGAGACCCAGTACTTC.

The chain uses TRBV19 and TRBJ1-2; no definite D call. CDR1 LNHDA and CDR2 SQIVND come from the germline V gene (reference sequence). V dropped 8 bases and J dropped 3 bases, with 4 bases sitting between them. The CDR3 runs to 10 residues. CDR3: CASEDYGYTF. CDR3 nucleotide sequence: TGTGCCAGTGAAGACTATGGCTACACCTTC.

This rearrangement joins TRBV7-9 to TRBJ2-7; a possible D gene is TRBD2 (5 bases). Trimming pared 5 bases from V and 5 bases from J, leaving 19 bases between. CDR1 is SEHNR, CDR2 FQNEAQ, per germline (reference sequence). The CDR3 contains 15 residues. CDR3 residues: CASSPGPGRANEQYF. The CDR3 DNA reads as TGTGCCAGCAGCCCCGGCCCGGGAAGGGCGAACGAGCAGTACTTC.

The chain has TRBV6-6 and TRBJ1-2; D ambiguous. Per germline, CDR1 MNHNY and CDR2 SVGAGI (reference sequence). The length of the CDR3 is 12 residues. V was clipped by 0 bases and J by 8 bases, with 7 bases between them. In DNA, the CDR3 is TGTGCCAGCAGTTACTCGAGTTCAGGCTACACCTTC. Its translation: CASSYSSSGYTF.

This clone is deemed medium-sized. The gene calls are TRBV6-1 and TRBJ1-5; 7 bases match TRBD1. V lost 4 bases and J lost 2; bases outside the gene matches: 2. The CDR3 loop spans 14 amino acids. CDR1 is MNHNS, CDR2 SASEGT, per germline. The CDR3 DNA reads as TGTGCCAGCAGTGCCACAGGGGGCAATCAGCCCCAGCATTTT. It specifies CASSATGGNQPQHF.

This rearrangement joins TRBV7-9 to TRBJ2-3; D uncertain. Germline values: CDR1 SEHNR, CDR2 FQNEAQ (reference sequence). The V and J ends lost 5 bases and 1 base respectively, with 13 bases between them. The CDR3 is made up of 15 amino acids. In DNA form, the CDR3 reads TGTGCCAGCAGCATGGGCGCCCACCGCACAGATACGCAGTATTTT. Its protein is CASSMGAHRTDTQYF.

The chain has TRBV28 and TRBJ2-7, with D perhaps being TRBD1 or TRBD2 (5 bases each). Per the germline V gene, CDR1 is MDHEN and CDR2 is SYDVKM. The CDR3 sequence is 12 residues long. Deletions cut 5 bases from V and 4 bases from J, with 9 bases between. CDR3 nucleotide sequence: TGTGCCAGCAGTCGGGACGGGTACGAGCAGTACTTC. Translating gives CASSRDGYEQYF. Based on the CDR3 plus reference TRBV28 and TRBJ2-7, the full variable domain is DVKVTQSSRYLVKRTGEKVFLECVQDMDHENMFWYRQDPGLGLRLIYFSYDVKMKEKGDIPEGYSVSREKKERFSLILESASTNQTSMYLCASSRDGYEQYFGPGTRLTVT.

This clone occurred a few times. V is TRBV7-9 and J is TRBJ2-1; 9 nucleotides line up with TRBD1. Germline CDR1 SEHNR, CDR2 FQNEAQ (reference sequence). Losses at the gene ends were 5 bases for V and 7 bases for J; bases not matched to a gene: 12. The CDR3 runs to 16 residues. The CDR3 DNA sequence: TGTGCCAGCAGCGCCCCCGGGACAGGGCGAAAAAATGAGCAGTTCTTC. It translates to CASSAPGTGRKNEQFF. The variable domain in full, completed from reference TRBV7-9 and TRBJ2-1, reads DTGVSQNPRHKITKRGQNVTFRCDPISEHNRLYWYRQTLGQGPEFLTYFQNEAQLEKSRLLSDRFSAERPKGSFSTLEIQRTEQGDSAMYLCASSAPGTGRKNEQFFGPGTRLTVL.

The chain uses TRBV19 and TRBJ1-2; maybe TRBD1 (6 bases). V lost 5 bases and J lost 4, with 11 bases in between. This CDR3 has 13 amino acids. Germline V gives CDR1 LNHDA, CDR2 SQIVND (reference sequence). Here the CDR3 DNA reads TGTGCCAGTAGTCACGGACAGCTCTATGGCTACACCTTC. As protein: CASSHGQLYGYTF.

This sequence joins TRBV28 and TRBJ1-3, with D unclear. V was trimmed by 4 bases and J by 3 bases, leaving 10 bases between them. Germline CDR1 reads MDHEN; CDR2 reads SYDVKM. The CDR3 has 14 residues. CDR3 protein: CASSWNGVGNTIYF. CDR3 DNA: TGTGCCAGCAGTTGGAATGGGGTTGGAAACACCATATATTTT.

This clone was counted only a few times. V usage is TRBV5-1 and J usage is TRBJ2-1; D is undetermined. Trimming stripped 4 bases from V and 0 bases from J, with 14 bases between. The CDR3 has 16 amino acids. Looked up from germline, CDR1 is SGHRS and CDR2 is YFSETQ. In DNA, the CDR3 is TGCGCCAGCAGCCCCTTAGATCTAGGCTCCTACAATGAGCAGTTCTTC. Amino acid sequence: CASSPLDLGSYNEQFF.

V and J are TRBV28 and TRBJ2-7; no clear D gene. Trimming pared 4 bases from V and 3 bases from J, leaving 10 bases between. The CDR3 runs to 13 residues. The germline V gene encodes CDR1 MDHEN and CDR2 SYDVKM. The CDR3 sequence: CASSSDLIYEQYF. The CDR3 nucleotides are TGTGCCAGCAGTTCGGACCTTATCTACGAGCAGTACTTC.

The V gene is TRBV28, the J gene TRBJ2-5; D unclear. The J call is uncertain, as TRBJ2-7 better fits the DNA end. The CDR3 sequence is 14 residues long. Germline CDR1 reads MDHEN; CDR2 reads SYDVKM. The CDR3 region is CASKGVGQGYEQYF. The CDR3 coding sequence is TGTGCCAGCAAAGGAGTAGGGCAAGGTTACGAGCAGTACTTC.

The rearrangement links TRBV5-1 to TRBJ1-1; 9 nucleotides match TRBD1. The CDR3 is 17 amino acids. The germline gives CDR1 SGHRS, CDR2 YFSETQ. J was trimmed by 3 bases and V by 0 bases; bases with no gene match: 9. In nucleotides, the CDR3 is TGCGCCAGCAGCTTGGCGGCATCGGGACAGGGCGACACTGAAGCTTTCTTT. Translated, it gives CASSLAASGQGDTEAFF.

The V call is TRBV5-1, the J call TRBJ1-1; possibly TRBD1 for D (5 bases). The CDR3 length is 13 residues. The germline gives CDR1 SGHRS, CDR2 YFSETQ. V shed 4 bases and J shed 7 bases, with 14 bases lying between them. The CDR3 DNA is TGCGCCAGCAGCCTGCGCGGGGGAGGTGAAGCTTTCTTT. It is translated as CASSLRGGGEAFF.

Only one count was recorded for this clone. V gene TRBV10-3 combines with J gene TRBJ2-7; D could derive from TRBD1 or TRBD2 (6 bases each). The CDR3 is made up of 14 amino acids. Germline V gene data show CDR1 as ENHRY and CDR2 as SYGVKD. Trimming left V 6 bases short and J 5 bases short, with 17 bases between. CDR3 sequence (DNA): TGTGCCATCAGCCAACAGGGCCCGGGGGACGAGCAGTACTTC. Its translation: CAISQQGPGDEQYF.

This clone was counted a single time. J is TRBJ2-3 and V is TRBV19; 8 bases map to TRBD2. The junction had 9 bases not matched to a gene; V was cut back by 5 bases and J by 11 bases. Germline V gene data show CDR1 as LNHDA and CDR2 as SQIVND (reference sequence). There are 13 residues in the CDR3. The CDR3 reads CASSDVAGRRQYF. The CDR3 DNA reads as TGTGCCAGTAGTGACGTAGCGGGAAGAAGGCAGTATTTT.

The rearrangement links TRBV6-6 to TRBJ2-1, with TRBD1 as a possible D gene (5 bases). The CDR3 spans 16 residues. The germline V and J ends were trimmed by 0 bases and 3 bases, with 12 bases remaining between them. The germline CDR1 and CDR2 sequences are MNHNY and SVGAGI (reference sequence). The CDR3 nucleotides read TGTGCCAGCAGTTACTCGACCGCAAGGGGCTACAATGAGCAGTTCTTC. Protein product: CASSYSTARGYNEQFF.

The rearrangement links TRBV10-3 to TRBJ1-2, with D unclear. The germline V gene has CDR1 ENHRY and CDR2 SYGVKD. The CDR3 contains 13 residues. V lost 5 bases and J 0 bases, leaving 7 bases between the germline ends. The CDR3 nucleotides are TGTGCCATCAGTCACGGAGCTAACTATGGCTACACCTTC. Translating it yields CAISHGANYGYTF.

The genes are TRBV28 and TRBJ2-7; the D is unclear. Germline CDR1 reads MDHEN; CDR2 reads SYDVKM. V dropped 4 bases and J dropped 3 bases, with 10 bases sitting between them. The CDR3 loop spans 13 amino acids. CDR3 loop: CASSSFSNYEQYF. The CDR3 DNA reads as TGTGCCAGCAGTTCATTCAGCAACTACGAGCAGTACTTC.

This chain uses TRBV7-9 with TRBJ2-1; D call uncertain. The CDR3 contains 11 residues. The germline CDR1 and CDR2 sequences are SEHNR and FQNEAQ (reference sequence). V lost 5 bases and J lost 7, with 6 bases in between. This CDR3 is CASSHGNEQFF. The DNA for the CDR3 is TGTGCCAGCAGCCACGGGAATGAGCAGTTCTTC.